This T cell receptor beta chain was profiled in a study of T cells in Graves' hyperthyroidism and ophthalmopathy. This clonotype was seen only a few times. Its antigen is unidentified. Study outcomes and limitations: Stable hyperthyroidism was told apart from ophthalmopathy by a model built on 13 V-J features. Before onset, by a median of around six months, the model predicted ophthalmopathy. Blood also carried most thyroid clonotypes expanded above 0.001.

The V gene lost 5 bases and the J gene lost 2 bases, with 15 bases spanning the gap. CDR1 and CDR2 from the germline V gene are WSHSY and SAAADI. This CDR3 region has 15 residues. There were TCR beta CDR3 regions amplified from RNA transcripts. The TCR CDR3 was amplified in a first-round RT-PCR using the HTBI primer set. MiXCR, applied by TCRdb to the multiplex PCR reads, yields one record per CDR3 protein. The data contain 700,000 or so distinct CDR3 sequences, roughly 15% of them singletons. This chain joins TRBV10-2 and TRBJ1-2, with D tentatively TRBD1 (6 bases). Specimen: blood. The origin of this receptor is a man aged 18 to 29 with Graves' hyperthyroidism. CDR3 coding DNA: TGCGCCAGCAGTCATACACAGGGAGTGAACTATGGCTACACCTTC. This translates into CASSHTQGVNYGYTF.